This T cell receptor (beta chain) is from a study of blood T cell repertoires in COVID-19 (dated by TCRdb to 2019 to 2021). For the study in its entirety: The collaborator samples originated in the United States, Italy and Spain and spanned the acute and convalescent phases of COVID-19. The prospective study material was composed of cDNA or gDNA derived from T cells, B-cell-depleted T cells, or PBMCs. The repertoires were made available in a free public database intended to serve as a resource for research on the immune response to SARS-CoV-2. A de-identified subject ID, COVID-19 status, age in years and sex were almost always included in the sample metadata. Deeply sampled blood TCRbeta repertoires from subjects exposed to, actively infected with, or recovered from COVID-19 were included in the dataset. Samples came from the ongoing ImmuneRACE study (first 160 participants) plus 1,254 subjects from 6 global collaborators. Where available, HLA class I and class II types were taken from metadata supplied by the sample provider and were not determined by assay-based typing.

As regards this clone: It has no known antigen specificity. Base qualities are missing; no much larger clone stands one base away.

Spanning cysteine to phenylalanine, the CDR3 consists of 15 amino acids. Just CDR3 DNA is preserved here, 45 bases in frame from base 1. As encoded in the germline V gene (reference sequence), CDR1 is MNHEY while CDR2 is SMNVEV. Germline trimming amounts to 7 bases on V and 4 bases on J, with 8 as the count of junction bases outside the gene matches. One collaborating source in Seattle enrolled patients during active infection and followed them longitudinally through the course of disease. The collaborating institutions used their own protocols to collect whole blood in K2EDTA tubes. For TCRbeta analysis, collaborators shipped samples in one of three forms: frozen whole blood, isolated PBMCs, or DNA extracted from either of those sample types. Summary of the overall study and its limitations: The quantity of clinical and demographic metadata differed by source and by participant and was supplied without curation.

TCRbeta CDR3 regions were amplified from genomic DNA using the immunoSEQ Assay, a bias-controlled multiplex PCR. From the authors' description of their analysis: The number of nucleated cells in each sample was estimated by amplification of reference gene primers within the assay. To quantify the absolute abundance of each unique TCRbeta CDR3 rearrangement, sequence reads were collapsed and filtered. For each sample, productive Simpson clonality was calculated as the square root of Simpson's diversity index over productive rearrangements. Imported from immuneACCESS, the table was reduced by TCRdb to in-frame sequences with V and J called. These copies leave out some clones; in studies compared against another copy, an unresolved V gene accounts for under half, and the cause of the remainder is not known. V, J and clone size are those of that table, while D and trimming were read from the DNA. In this sample the table shows hundreds of thousands of clones, about 83% of which occur a single time. The ten largest account for about 1.3% of the sample.

The chain was built from TRBV27 and TRBJ1-4; 8 central bases correspond to TRBD1. This receptor was obtained from a woman in her 30s with COVID-19, enrolled during active disease. The sequencing sample was made of peripheral blood. The DNA sequence is given as TGTGCCAGCACCCGAGGGACAGGAATTAATGAAAAACTGTTTTTT. It is translated as CASTRGTGINEKLFF.